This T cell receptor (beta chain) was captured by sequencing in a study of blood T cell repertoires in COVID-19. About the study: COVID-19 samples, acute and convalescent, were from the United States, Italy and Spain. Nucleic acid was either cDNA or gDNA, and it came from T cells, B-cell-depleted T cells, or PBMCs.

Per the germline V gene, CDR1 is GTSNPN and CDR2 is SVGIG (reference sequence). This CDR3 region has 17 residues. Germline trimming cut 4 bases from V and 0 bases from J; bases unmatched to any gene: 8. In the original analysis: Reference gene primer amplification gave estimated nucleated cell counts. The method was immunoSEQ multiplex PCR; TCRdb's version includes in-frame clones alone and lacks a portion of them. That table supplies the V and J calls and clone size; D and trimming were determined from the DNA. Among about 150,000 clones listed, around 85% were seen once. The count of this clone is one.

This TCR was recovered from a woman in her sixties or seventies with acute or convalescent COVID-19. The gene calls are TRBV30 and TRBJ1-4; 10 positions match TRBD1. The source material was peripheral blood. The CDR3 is CAWNRDRGYATNEKLFF. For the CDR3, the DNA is TGTGCCTGGAACCGGGACAGGGGCTATGCAACTAATGAAAAACTGTTTTTT. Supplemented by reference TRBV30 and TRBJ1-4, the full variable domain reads SQTIHQWPATLVQPVGSPLSLECTVEGTSNPNLYWYRQAAGRGLQLLFYSVGIGQISSEVPQNLSASRPQDRQFILSSKKLLLSDSGFYLCAWNRDRGYATNEKLFFGSGTQLSVL.